The present TCR beta chain was sequenced within a study of T cells after yellow fever vaccination. V dropped 5 bases and J dropped 1; count of bases not matched to a gene: 6. CDR3 length equals 15 residues. Germline loops: CDR1 SEHNR, CDR2 FQNEAQ (reference sequence). From the 5' RACE reads, TCRdb called clonotypes with MiXCR, one entry per CDR3 protein. The sample has roughly 190,000 distinct CDR3 sequences; about 11% are singletons. This TCR was sampled from a man younger than 30 who received the YFV17D yellow fever vaccine. The material sequenced was CD8+ T cells sorted from PBMCs, taken 15 days after the yellow fever booster vaccination. V and J are TRBV7-9 and TRBJ2-7, with 9 positions matching TRBD1. This CDR3 is CASSDRTGASYEQYF. The DNA for the CDR3 is TGTGCCAGCAGCGATAGGACAGGGGCATCCTACGAGCAGTACTTC.